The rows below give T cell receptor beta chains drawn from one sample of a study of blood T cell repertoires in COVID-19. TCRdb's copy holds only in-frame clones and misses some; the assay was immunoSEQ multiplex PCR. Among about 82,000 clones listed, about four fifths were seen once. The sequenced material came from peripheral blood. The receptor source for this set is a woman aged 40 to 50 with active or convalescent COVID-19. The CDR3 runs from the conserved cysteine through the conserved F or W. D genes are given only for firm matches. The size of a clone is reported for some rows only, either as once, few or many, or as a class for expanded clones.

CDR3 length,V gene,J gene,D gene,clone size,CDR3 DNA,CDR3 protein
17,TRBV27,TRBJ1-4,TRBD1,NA,TGTGCCAGCAGTTTGACCCGCCAGGGGGCAACTAATGAAAAACTGTTTTTT,CASSLTRQGATNEKLFF
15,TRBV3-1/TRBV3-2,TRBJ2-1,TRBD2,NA,TGTGCCAGCTCAGGACTAGCGGCCTCCTACAATGAGCAGTTCTTC,CASSGLAASYNEQFF
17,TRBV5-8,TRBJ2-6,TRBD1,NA,TGTGCCAGCAGCTTGGCAGGGGACAGCTCTGGGGCCAACGTCCTGACTTTC,CASSLAGDSSGANVLTF
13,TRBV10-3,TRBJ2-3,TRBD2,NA,TGTGCCATAGCTAGCGGGGGCAGGGATACGCAGTATTTT,CAIASGGRDTQYF
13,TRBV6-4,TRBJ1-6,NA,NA,TGTGCCAGCAGTGACTCTGAGGATTCACCCCTCCACTTT,CASSDSEDSPLHF
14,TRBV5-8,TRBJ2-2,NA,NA,TGTGCCAGCAGCCGTTCAGCGAACACCGGGGAGCTGTTTTTT,CASSRSANTGELFF
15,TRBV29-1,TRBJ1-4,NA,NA,TGCAGCGTCTACATCACAGGGTTGGGCGGTGAAAAACTGTTTTTT,CSVYITGLGGEKLFF
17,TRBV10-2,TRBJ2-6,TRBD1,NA,TGCGCCAGCAGTACCGGACAGGTTTTCTCTGGGGCCAACGTCCTGACTTTC,CASSTGQVFSGANVLTF
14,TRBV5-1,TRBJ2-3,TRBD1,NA,TGCGCCAGCAGCTTGGGGACAGGGGGCGATACGCAGTATTTT,CASSLGTGGDTQYF
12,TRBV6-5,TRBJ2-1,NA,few,TGTGCCAGCAGTTACGTAGGGGCTGAGCAGTTCTTC,CASSYVGAEQFF
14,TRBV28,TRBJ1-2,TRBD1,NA,TGTGCCAGCAGTTCCGGGACAGTAAAGGGAGGCTACACCTTC,CASSSGTVKGGYTF
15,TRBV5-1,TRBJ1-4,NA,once,TGCGCCAGCAGCTTGGAATCACAGGGTCAGGAAAAACTGTTTTTT,CASSLESQGQEKLFF
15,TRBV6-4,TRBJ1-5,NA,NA,TGTGCCAGCAGTGAATTCGGAGATAGCAATCAGCCCCAGCATTTT,CASSEFGDSNQPQHF
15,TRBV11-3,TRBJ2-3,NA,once,TGTGCCAGCAGCTTAGAGGGCAGGGGCACAGATACGCAGTATTTT,CASSLEGRGTDTQYF
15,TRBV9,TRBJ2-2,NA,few,TGTGCCAGCAGCGTAGTAGCGTCCAACACCGGGGAGCTGTTTTTT,CASSVVASNTGELFF
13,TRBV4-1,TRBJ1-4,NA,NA,TGCGCCAGCAGCCTGGCGGGGTCAGAAAAACTGTTTTTT,CASSLAGSEKLFF
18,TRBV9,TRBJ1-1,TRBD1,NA,TGTGCCAGCAGCGGCCCTCTCGGACAGGGAGGTATGAACACTGAAGCTTTCTTT,CASSGPLGQGGMNTEAFF
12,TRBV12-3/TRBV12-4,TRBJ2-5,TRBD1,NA,TGTGCCAGCAGCAGGACAGGGGAGACCCAGTACTTC,CASSRTGETQYF
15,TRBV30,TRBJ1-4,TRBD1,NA,TGTGCCTGGAGGGGTCCGACAGGGGCTAATGAAAAACTGTTTTTT,CAWRGPTGANEKLFF
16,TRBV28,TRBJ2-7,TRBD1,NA,TGTGCCAGCAGTTTACATGTAATACAGGGGGCATACGAGCAGTACTTC,CASSLHVIQGAYEQYF
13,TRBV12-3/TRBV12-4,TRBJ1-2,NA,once,TGTGCCAGCAGCCTAGAGGTCGGGTATGGCTACACCTTC,CASSLEVGYGYTF
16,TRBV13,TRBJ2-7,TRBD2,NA,TGTGCCAGCAGCCCCCCGGGACTAGACAGGCTTTACGAGCAGTACTTC,CASSPPGLDRLYEQYF
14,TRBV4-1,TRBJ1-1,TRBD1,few,TGCGCCAGCAGCCGCGACAGGGGGAACACTGAAGCTTTCTTT,CASSRDRGNTEAFF
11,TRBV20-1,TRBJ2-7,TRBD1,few,TGCAGTGCTACCCCAGGGGGCAGGGAGTACTTC,CSATPGGREYF
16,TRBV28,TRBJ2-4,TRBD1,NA,TGTGCCAGCTCCTCCCAGGGGGCCCGAGCCAAAAACATTCAGTACTTC,CASSSQGARAKNIQYF
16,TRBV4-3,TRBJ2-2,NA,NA,TGCGCCAGCAGTATCGAGACAGCCGCGAACACCGGGGAGCTGTTTTTT,CASSIETAANTGELFF
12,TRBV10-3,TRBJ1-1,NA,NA,TGTGCCATTGCGGTGGCGGGGAGTGAAGCTTTCTTT,CAIAVAGSEAFF
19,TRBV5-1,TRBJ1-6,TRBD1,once,TGCGCCAGCAGCCACAGGGGTTTAGCCGAGGGGGGTCTCGGTTCACCCCTCCACTTT,CASSHRGLAEGGLGSPLHF
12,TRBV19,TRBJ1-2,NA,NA,TGTGCCAGTGACCAGAGGAACTATGGCTACACCTTC,CASDQRNYGYTF
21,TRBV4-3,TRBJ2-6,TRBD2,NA,TGCGCCAGCAGCCAAGAAAAGTGGTGGACTAGCGGCACCGCTGGGGCCAACGTCCTGACTTTC,CASSQEKWWTSGTAGANVLTF
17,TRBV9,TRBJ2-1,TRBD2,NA,TGTGCCAGCAGCGTTGGCGGGGGGGTCCCACCCTACAATGAGCAGTTCTTC,CASSVGGGVPPYNEQFF
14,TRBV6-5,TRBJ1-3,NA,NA,TGTGCCAGCAGTATGACTCCCTCTGGAAACACCATATATTTT,CASSMTPSGNTIYF
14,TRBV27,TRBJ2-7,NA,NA,TGTGCCAGCAGTTCCTCACTCTCGGGTGGCGAGCAGTACTTC,CASSSSLSGGEQYF
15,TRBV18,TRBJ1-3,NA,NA,TGTGCCAGCTCACGGGGAGATATCTCTGGAAACACCATATATTTT,CASSRGDISGNTIYF
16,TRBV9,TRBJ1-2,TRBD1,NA,TGTGCCAGCAGCCCACAAACCGGGACAGTGATGTATGGCTACACCTTC,CASSPQTGTVMYGYTF
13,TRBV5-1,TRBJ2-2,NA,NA,TGCGCCAGCACACCACAGAGCACCGGGGAGCTGTTTTTT,CASTPQSTGELFF
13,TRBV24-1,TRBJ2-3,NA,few,TGTGCCACCGAGGGAGGAAGCACAGATACGCAGTATTTT,CATEGGSTDTQYF
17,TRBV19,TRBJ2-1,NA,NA,TGTGCCAGTAGTAGAGTGGGTAGCGGTCTTGGGGACAATGAGCAGTTCTTC,CASSRVGSGLGDNEQFF
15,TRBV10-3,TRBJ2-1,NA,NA,TGTGCCATCAGTGGGGCAGGGGTGACCTACAATGAGCAGTTCTTC,CAISGAGVTYNEQFF